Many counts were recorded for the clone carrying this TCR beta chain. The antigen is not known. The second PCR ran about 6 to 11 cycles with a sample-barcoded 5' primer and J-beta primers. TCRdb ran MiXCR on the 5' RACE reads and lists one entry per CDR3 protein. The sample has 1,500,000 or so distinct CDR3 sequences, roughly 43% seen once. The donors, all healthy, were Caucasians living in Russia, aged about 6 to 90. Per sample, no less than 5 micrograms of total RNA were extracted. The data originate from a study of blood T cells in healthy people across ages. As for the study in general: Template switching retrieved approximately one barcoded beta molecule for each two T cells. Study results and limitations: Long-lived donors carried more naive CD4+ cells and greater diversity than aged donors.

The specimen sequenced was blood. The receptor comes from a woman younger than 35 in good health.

The CDR3 protein is CASSLYGGKGETQYF. CDR3 bases: TGCGCCAGCAGCTTGTATGGCGGGAAGGGAGAGACCCAGTACTTC. The gene calls are TRBV5-1 and TRBJ2-5; tentative D call: TRBD2 (6 bases). The CDR3 length is 15 residues. CDR1 and CDR2 from the germline V gene are SGHRS and YFSETQ. Trimming shortened V by 1 base and J by 4 bases, and 14 bases separated the two germline ends. Variable domain in full (rest from reference TRBV5-1 and TRBJ2-5): KAGVTQTPRYLIKTRGQQVTLSCSPISGHRSVSWYQQTPGQGLQFLFEYFSETQRNKGNFPGRFSGRQFSNSRSEMNVSTLELGDSALYLCASSLYGGKGETQYFGPGTRLLVL.